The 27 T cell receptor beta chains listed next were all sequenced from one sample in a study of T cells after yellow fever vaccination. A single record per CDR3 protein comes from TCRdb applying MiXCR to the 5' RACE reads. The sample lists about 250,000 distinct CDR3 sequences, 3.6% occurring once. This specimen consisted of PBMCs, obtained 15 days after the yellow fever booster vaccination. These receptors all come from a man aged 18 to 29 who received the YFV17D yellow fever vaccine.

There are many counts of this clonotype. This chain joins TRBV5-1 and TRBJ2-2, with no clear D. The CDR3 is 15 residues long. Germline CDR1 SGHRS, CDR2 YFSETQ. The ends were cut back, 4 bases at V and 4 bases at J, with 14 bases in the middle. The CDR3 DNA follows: TGCGCCAGCAGCCTGGGAATAGGTGGCACCGGGGAGCTGTTTTTT. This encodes CASSLGIGGTGELFF.

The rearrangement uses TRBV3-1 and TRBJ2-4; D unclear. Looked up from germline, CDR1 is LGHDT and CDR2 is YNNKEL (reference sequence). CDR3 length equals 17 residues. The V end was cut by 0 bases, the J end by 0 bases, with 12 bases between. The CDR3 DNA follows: TGTGCCAGCAGCCAAGAGCAGGCCGTACTAGCCAAAAACATTCAGTACTTC. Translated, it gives CASSQEQAVLAKNIQYF.

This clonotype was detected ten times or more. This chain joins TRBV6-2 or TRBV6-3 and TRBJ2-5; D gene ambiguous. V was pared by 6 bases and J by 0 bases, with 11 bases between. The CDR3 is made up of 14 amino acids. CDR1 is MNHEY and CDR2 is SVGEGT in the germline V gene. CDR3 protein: CASRSMRYQETQYF. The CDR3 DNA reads TGTGCCAGCAGATCCATGCGGTACCAAGAGACCCAGTACTTC.

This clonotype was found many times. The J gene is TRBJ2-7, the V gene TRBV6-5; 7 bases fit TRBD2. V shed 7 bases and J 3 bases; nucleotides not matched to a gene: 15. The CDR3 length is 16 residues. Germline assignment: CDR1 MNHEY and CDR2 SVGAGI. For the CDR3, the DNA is TGTGCCAGCAACAAGCGGGGTCCCTTCCAATTCTACGAGCAGTACTTC. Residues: CASNKRGPFQFYEQYF.

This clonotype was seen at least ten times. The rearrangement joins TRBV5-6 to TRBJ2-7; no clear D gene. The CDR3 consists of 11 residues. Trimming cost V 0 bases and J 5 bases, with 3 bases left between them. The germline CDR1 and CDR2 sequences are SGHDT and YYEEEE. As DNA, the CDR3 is TGTGCCAGCAGCTTGGGTCACGAGCAGTACGTC. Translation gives CASSLGHEQYV.

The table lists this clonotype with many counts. The CDR3 region has the DNA TGTGCCACCAGCCAGACCGTCATGGGGACTGAAGCTTTCTTT. Amino acids: CATSQTVMGTEAFF. The rearrangement uses TRBV15 and TRBJ1-1; no reliable D call. CDR1 LNHNV and CDR2 YYDKDF come from the germline V gene (reference sequence). V was clipped by 5 bases and J by 5 bases, with 15 bases between them. The CDR3 runs to 14 residues.

DNA of the CDR3: TGCGCCAGCAGTCAATCGGGCAGGGCTGTAACTAATTCACCCCTCCACTTT. As protein: CASSQSGRAVTNSPLHF. This sequence joins TRBV23-1 and TRBJ1-6; TRBD1 might be the D (5 bases). TRBV23-1 falls under the ORF class, with uncertain function. The V end was cut by 0 bases, the J end by 6 bases, with 15 bases between. The CDR3 spans 17 residues.

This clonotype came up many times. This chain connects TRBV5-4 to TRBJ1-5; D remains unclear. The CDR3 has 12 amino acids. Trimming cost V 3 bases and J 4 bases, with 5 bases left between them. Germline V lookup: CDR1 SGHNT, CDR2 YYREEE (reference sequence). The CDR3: CASSSDNQPQHF. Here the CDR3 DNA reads TGTGCCAGCAGCTCCGATAATCAGCCCCAGCATTTT.

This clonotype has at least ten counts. CDR3 sequence: CASSSGREPDTQYF. The CDR3 nucleotides read TGCGCCAGCAGCTCGGGACGGGAGCCAGATACGCAGTATTTT. The rearrangement joins TRBV4-3 to TRBJ2-3, with D possibly TRBD2 on 6 matching bases. The germline V and J ends were trimmed by 5 bases and 4 bases, with 13 bases remaining between them. CDR1 LGHNA and CDR2 YSLEER come from the germline V gene. CDR3 size: 14 residues.

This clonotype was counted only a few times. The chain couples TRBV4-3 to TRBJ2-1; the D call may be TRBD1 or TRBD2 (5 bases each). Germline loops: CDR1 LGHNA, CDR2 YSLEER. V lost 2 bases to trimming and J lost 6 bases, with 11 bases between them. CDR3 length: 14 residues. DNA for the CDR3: TGCGCCAGCAGCCAACTCGGGGCAGCCAATGAGCAGTTCTTC. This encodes CASSQLGAANEQFF.

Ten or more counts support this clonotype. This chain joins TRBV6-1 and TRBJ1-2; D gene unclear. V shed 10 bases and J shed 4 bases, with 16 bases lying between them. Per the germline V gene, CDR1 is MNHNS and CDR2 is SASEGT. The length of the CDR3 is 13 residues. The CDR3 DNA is TGTGCCACCCGCAGACCGGGAGTCTATGGCTACACCTTC. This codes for CATRRPGVYGYTF.

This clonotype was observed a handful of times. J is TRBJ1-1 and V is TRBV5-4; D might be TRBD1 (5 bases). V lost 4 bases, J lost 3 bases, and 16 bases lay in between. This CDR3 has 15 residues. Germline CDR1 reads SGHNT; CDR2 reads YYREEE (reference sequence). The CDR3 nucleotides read TGTGCCAGCAGCCCGTCACAGACAGAACACACTGAAGCTTTCTTT. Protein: CASSPSQTEHTEAFF.

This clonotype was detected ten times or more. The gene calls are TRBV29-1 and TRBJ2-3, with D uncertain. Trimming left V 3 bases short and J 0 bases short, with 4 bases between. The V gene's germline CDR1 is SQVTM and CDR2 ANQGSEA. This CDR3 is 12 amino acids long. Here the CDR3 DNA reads TGCAGCGTTGATGGCAGCACAGATACGCAGTATTTT. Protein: CSVDGSTDTQYF.

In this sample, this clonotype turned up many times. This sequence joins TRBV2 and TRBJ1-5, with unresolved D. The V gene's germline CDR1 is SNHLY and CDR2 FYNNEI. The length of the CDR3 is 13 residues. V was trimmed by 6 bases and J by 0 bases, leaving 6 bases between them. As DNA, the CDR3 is TGTGCCAGCAGGCGGGTTAGCAATCAGCCCCAGCATTTT. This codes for CASRRVSNQPQHF.

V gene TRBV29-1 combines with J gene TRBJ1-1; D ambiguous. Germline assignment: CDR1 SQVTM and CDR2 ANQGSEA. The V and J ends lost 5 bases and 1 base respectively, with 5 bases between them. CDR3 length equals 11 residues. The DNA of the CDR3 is TGCAGCGTTTTTAGGAACACTGAAGCTTTCTTT. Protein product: CSVFRNTEAFF.

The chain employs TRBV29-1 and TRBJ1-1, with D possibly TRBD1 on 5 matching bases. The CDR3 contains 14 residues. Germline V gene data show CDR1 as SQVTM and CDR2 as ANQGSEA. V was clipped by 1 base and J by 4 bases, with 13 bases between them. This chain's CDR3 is CSVEAWQGGTEAFF. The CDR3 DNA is TGCAGCGTTGAAGCGTGGCAGGGTGGCACTGAAGCTTTCTTT.

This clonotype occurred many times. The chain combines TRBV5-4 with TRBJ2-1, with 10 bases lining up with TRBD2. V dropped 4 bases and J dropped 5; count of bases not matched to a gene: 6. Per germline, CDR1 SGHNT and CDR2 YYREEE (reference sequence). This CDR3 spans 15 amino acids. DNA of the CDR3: TGTGCCAGCAGCCGAAGCGGGGGGGCTGACAATGAGCAGTTCTTC. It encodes CASSRSGGADNEQFF.

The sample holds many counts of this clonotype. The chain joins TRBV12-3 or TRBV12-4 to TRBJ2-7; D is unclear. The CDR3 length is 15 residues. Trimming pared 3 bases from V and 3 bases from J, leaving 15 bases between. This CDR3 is CASSFGSLAYYEQYV. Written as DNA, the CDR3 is TGTGCCAGCAGTTTCGGCAGTTTGGCCTACTACGAGCAGTACGTC.

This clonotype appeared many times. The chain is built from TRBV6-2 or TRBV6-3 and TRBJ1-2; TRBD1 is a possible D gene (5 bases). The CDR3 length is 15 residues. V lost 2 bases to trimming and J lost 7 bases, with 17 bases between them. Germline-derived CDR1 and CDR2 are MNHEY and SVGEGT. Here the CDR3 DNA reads TGTGCCAGCAGTTACCCTCCAGGGAGGGTCGGTGGCTACACCTTC. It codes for CASSYPPGRVGGYTF.

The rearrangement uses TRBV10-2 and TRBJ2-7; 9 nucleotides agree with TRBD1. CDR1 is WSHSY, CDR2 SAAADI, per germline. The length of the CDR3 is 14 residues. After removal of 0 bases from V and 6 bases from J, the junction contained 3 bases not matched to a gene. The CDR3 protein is CASSESQGAREQYF. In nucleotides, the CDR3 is TGCGCCAGCAGTGAGTCACAGGGGGCCCGCGAGCAGTACTTC.

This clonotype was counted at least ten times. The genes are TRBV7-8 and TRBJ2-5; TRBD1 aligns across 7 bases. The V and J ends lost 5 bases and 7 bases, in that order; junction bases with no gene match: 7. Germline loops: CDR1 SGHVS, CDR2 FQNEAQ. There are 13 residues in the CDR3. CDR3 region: CASSRQGDGTQYF. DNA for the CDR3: TGTGCCAGCAGCCGACAGGGTGACGGGACCCAGTACTTC.

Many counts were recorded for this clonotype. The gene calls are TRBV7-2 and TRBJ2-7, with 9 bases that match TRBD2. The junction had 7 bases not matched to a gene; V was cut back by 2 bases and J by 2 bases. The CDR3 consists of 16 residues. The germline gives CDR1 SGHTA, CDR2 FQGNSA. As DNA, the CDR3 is TGTGCCAGCAGCTTACGCGGGGGGGCGGGAACCTACGAGCAGTACTTC. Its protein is CASSLRGGAGTYEQYF.

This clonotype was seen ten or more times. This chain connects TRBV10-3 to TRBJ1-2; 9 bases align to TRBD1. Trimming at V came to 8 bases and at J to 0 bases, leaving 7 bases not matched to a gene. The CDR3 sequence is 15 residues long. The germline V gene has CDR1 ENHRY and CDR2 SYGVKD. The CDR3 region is CAIGGTGTANYGYTF. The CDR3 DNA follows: TGTGCCATCGGAGGGACAGGGACGGCTAACTATGGCTACACCTTC.

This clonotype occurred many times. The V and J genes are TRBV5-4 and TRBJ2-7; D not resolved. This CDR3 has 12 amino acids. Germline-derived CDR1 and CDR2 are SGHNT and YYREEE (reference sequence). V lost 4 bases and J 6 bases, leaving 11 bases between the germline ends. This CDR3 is CASSQWVGEQYF. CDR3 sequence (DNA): TGTGCCAGCAGCCAATGGGTCGGCGAGCAGTACTTC.

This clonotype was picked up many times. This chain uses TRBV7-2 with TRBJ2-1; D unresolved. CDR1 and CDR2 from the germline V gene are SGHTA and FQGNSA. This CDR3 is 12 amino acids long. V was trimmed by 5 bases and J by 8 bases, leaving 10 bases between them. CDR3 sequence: CASSPNHHEQFF. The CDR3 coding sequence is TGTGCCAGCAGCCCCAACCACCATGAGCAGTTCTTC.

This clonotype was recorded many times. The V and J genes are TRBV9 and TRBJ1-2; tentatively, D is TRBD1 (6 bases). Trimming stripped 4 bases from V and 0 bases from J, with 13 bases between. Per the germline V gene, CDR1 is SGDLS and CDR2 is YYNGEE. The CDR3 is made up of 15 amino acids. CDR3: CASSTQTGANYGYTF. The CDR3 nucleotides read TGTGCCAGCAGCACCCAGACAGGAGCTAACTATGGCTACACCTTC. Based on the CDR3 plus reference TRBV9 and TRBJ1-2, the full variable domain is DSGVTQTPKHLITATGQRVTLRCSPRSGDLSVYWYQQSLDQGLQFLIQYYNGEERAKGNILERFSAQQFPDLHSELNLSSLELGDSALYFCASSTQTGANYGYTFGSGTRLTVV.

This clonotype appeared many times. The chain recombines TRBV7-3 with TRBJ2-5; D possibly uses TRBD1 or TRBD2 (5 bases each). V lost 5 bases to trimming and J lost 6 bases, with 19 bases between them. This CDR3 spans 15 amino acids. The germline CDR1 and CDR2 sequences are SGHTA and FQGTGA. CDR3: CASSENGGKWQTQYF. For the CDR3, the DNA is TGTGCCAGCAGCGAAAATGGGGGAAAGTGGCAGACCCAGTACTTC.